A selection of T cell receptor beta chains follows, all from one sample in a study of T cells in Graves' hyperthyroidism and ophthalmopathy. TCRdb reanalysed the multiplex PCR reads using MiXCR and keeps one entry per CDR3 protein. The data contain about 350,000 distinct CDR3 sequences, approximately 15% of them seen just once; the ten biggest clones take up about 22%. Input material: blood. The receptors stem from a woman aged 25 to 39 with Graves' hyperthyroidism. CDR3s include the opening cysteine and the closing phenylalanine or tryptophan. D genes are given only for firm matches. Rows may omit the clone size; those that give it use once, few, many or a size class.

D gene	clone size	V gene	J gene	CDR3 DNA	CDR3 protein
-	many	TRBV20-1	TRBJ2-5	TGCAGTGCTAGGGGACGGTACCAAGAGACCCAGTACTTC	CSARGRYQETQYF
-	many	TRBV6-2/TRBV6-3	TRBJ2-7	TGTGCCAGCACCAGGGGCGCAGGGGCCTACGAGCAGTACTTC	CASTRGAGAYEQYF
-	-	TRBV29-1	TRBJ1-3	TGCAGCGTTTTTGGTGCAGATGGAAACACCATATATTTT	CSVFGADGNTIYF
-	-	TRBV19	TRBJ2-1	TGTGCCAGTGGACTCCCCCCCTACAATGAGCAGTTCTTC	CASGLPPYNEQFF
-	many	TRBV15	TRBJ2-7	TGTGCCACCAGCGCGGAGAGCTCCTACGAGCAGTACTTC	CATSAESSYEQYF
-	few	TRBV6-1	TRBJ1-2	TGTGCCAGCAGTCCAAGGACCGAGGGCGGCTACACCTTC	CASSPRTEGGYTF
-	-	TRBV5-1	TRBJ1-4	TGCGCCAGCAGCTTGGAACCTTCAACTAATGAAAAACTGTTTTTT	CASSLEPSTNEKLFF
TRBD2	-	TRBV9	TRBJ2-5	TGTGCCAGCACATCTAGCGGACAAGAGACCCAGTACTTC	CASTSSGQETQYF
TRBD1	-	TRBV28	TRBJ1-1	TGTGCCAGCAGTCCCGGGACAGGGGGCGACGAAGCTTTCTTT	CASSPGTGGDEAFF
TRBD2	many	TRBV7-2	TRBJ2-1	TGTGCCAGCAGTCCCGGGACTAGTGATGAGCAGTTCTTC	CASSPGTSDEQFF
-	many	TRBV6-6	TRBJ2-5	TGTGCCAGCAGTTACGGATACGAGACCCAGTACTTC	CASSYGYETQYF
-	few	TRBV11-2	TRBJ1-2	TGTGCCAGCAGCTTAACAGCGCCAGCTAACTATGGCTACACCTTC	CASSLTAPANYGYTF
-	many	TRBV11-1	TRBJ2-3	TGTGCCAGCAGCGACGCTAGAACAGATACGCAGTATTTT	CASSDARTDTQYF
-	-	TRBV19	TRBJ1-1	TGTGCCAGTAGTCGAATTCATGAAGCTTTCTTT	CASSRIHEAFF
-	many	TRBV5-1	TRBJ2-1	TGCGCCAGCAGCTTGGCCGGCAGGGACTCCAATGAGCAGTTCTTC	CASSLAGRDSNEQFF
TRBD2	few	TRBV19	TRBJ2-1	TGTGCCAGTACATCTCTCCCGGGAGGGGTGCGAGTGAACAATGAGCAGTTCTTC	CASTSLPGGVRVNNEQFF
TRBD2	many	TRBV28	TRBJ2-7	TGTGCCAGCCGAGACTCCGGACTAGCGGGTTCCTACGAGCAGTACTTC	CASRDSGLAGSYEQYF
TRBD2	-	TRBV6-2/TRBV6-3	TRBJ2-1	TGTGCCAGCAATGCGGGAGGGCGGCGGGAGCAGTTCTTC	CASNAGGRREQFF
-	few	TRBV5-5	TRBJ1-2	TGTGCCAGCAGCTTGAGAGGGGAGTTCGGCTACACCTTC	CASSLRGEFGYTF
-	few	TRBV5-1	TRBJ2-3	TGCGCCAGCAGCCGCGGACAGACGACCTATACGCAGTATTTT	CASSRGQTTYTQYF
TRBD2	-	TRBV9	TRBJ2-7	TGTGCCAGCAGCGAGACGGGAGGGCCTTATTACGAGCAGTACTTC	CASSETGGPYYEQYF
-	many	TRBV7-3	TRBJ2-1	TGTGCCAGCAGCTTAGAAGCGACTATCGCCGGTGGGCAGTTCTTC	CASSLEATIAGGQFF
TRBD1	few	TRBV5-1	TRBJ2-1	TGCGCCAGCAGCTCCGGGACAGGTTTCATGGAGCAGTTCTTC	CASSSGTGFMEQFF
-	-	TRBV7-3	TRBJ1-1	TGTGCCAGCAGCTACGACCGCGATGGCACTGAAGCTTTCTTT	CASSYDRDGTEAFF
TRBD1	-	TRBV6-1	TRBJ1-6	TGTGCCAGCAGTGAAGCGGGGACAGCGAATTCACCCCTCCACTTT	CASSEAGTANSPLHF
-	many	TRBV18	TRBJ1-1	TGTGCCAGAATGGGGGGGAACACTGAAGCTTTCTTT	CARMGGNTEAFF
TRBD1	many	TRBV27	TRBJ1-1	TGTGCCAGCAGGAAAGGGGGCTACACTGAAGCTTTCTTT	CASRKGGYTEAFF
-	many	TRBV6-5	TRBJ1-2	TGTGCCAGCAGTTACTCGCCTGTCTATGGCTACACCTTC	CASSYSPVYGYTF
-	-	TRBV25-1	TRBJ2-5	TGTGCCAGCAGTGGCCCCCAAGAGACCCAGTACTTC	CASSGPQETQYF